This T cell receptor (beta chain) was sequenced for a study of CD8+CD57+ T cells in acquired aplastic anemia. In the study overall: Sorted cells (CD4+ and CD8+) yielded DNA amounts that averaged about 2.9 ug.

Sequencing was done on patients that had shown CD8+CD57+ cell expansion by flow cytometry. From germline, CDR1 is SGHKS and CDR2 YYEKEE (reference sequence). V gave up 0 bases and J gave up 3 bases; unmatched junction bases: 4. The CDR3 consists of 15 residues. This clonotype was seen ten or more times. According to the study, genomic DNA was the template for TCR beta VDJ and CDR3 profiling. TCRdb re-analysed the reads in MiXCR, keeping a single row per CDR3 protein. The sample consists of under 200,000 distinct CDR3 sequences, around 45% of them appearing once. The sequenced material came from sorted CD4+, CD8+, or CD8+CD57+ T cells (not recorded which) from PBMCs. The gene calls are TRBV5-5 and TRBJ2-3; 7 positions agree with TRBD2. The receptor was derived from a human donor with aplastic anemia. The CDR3 bases are TGTGCCAGCAGCTTGGGAGGACTAGGAACAGATACGCAGTATTTT. It specifies CASSLGGLGTDTQYF.